The rows below give T cell receptor beta chains drawn from one sample of a study of T cells in Graves' hyperthyroidism and ophthalmopathy. TCRdb re-derived calls from the multiplex PCR reads in MiXCR, one entry per CDR3 protein. The sample holds 750,000 to 950,000 distinct CDR3 sequences, roughly 40% seen once. Material for sequencing was blood. These TCRs come from a young man with Graves' hyperthyroidism. Both conserved end residues are part of each CDR3. D genes are given only for firm matches. Rows give clone size only sometimes, using once, few, many, or a class for an expanded clone.

J gene	V gene	D gene	clone size	CDR3 DNA	CDR3 protein
TRBJ2-7	TRBV7-9	TRBD2	-	TGTGCCAGCAGCTTACCGTCTAGCGGGTACGAGCAGTACTTC	CASSLPSSGYEQYF
TRBJ2-7	TRBV29-1	-	-	TGCAGCAGTCCGAGCGGAGACCCCTACGAGCAGTACTTC	CSSPSGDPYEQYF
TRBJ1-6	TRBV6-5	TRBD1	many	TGTGCCAGCAGGGACAGGGACTGGTCACCCCTCCACTTT	CASRDRDWSPLHF
TRBJ2-7	TRBV19	TRBD1	-	TGTGCCAGTAGTTTTGGACAGGGCGACTCCTACGAGCAGTACTTC	CASSFGQGDSYEQYF
TRBJ1-4	TRBV7-2	-	-	TGTGCCAGCAGCTTAGCCCCCGGGTCTGCAACTAATGAAAAACTGTTTTTT	CASSLAPGSATNEKLFF
TRBJ2-5	TRBV2	-	many	TGTGCCAGCAAAACGGGAGAGACCCAGTACTTC	CASKTGETQYF
TRBJ2-6	TRBV15	TRBD1	-	TGTGCCACCAGCACTAGACAGGGAGAGGGGGCCAACGTCCTGACTTTC	CATSTRQGEGANVLTF
TRBJ2-5	TRBV15	-	many	TGTGCCACCAGCAGAGAAGGTTGGGGCGTTGGGGAGACCCAGTACTTC	CATSREGWGVGETQYF
TRBJ2-7	TRBV7-9	TRBD1	-	TGTGCCAGCACCCTGCCGGGACAGATCTACGAGCAGTACTTC	CASTLPGQIYEQYF
TRBJ2-7	TRBV5-1	TRBD1	few	TGTGCCAGCAGCTTGACAGGGTGGTATACCTACGAGCAGTACTTC	CASSLTGWYTYEQYF
TRBJ1-5	TRBV27	-	-	TGTGCCAGCAGTTTCAGGGCCCGGTTGGCCCAGCATTTT	CASSFRARLAQHF
TRBJ1-2	TRBV6-5	-	-	TGTGCCAGCAGTTACGAGGGCGCGGGCTATGGCTACACCTTC	CASSYEGAGYGYTF
TRBJ2-2	TRBV2	-	-	TGTGCCAGCAATCAACAGGGGAGGTCCGGGGAGCTGTTTTTT	CASNQQGRSGELFF
TRBJ1-1	TRBV5-1	TRBD1	few	TGCGCCAGCAGCTTGGATGGGAGGGGGCGCGGTGAGGATGAAGCTTTCTTT	CASSLDGRGRGEDEAFF
TRBJ1-5	TRBV19	TRBD1	many	TGTGCCAGTAGTATAGATCATAGCAGGGGGCTCAATCAGCCCCAGCATTTT	CASSIDHSRGLNQPQHF
TRBJ1-3	TRBV19	-	-	TGTGCCAGTGCCTCCAGGGGCGGACCATACTCTGGAAACACCATATATTTT	CASASRGGPYSGNTIYF
TRBJ2-2	TRBV7-3	-	-	TGTGCCAGCTCCCCAGCGTTTGGGGGGACCGGGGAGCTGTTTTTT	CASSPAFGGTGELFF
TRBJ1-5	TRBV9	-	-	TGTGCCAGCAGCGTAGGGGGCGGTTTCGATCAGCCCCAGCATTTT	CASSVGGGFDQPQHF
TRBJ2-3	TRBV4-1	-	-	TGCGCCAGCAGCCAACGTGACAGGGGAGGGGCAGATACGCAGTATTTT	CASSQRDRGGADTQYF
TRBJ1-5	TRBV10-3	TRBD1	many	TGTGCCATCAGTGCGGAGGGGGCGCATCAGCCCCAGCATTTT	CAISAEGAHQPQHF
TRBJ2-2	TRBV2	-	-	TGTGCCAGCAGTATGGAGGAGAGGGGGTTCGGGGAGCTGTTTTTT	CASSMEERGFGELFF
TRBJ2-2	TRBV7-3	-	-	TGTGCCAGCAGCTTGCAACGAACCGGGGAGCTGTTTTTT	CASSLQRTGELFF
TRBJ1-4	TRBV7-7	-	many	TGTGCTAGCAGCCGAGGGTTCCCTCGGGAAAAACTGTTTTTT	CASSRGFPREKLFF
TRBJ2-5	TRBV14	-	few	TGTGCCAGCAGCCCAGACATACAAGGGACCCAGTACTTC	CASSPDIQGTQYF
TRBJ1-1	TRBV12-3/TRBV12-4	-	-	TGTGCCAGCAGAAACAACCCAGGGGCTTTGAACACTGAAGCTTTCTTT	CASRNNPGALNTEAFF
TRBJ1-4	TRBV4-1	-	-	TGCGCCAGCAGCCAAGGCATCGGGCGGATGGAACTGTTTTTT	CASSQGIGRMELFF
TRBJ2-2	TRBV9	TRBD2	-	TGTGCCAGCCACAAAACAGGGACTAGTATGACCGGGGAGCTGTTTTTT	CASHKTGTSMTGELFF
TRBJ2-7	TRBV24-1	-	many	TGTGCCACCAGGCGACAGACCCTCGGGTACGAGCAGTACTTC	CATRRQTLGYEQYF
TRBJ1-2	TRBV24-1	TRBD1	-	TGTGCCACCACTATGGGGACAGGGGATGGCTACACCTTC	CATTMGTGDGYTF
TRBJ2-2	TRBV2	TRBD2	-	TGTGCCAGCAGGGGACTAGCAATCGGGGAGCTGTTTTTT	CASRGLAIGELFF
TRBJ1-3	TRBV2	-	many	TGTGCCAGCACCGAGGGGTTACTCGGAAACACCATATATTTT	CASTEGLLGNTIYF